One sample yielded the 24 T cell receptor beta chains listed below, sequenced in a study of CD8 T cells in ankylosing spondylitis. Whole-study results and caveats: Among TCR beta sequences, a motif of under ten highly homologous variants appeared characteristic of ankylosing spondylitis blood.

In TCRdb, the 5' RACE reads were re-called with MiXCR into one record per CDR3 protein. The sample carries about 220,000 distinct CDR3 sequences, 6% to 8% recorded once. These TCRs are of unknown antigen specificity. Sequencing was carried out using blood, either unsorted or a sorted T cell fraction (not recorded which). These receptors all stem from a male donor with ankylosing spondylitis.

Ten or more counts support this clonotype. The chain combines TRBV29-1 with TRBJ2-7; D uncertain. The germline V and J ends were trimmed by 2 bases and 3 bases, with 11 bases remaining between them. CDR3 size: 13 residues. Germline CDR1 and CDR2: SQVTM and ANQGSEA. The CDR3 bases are TGCAGCGTTGAAAGTCGGCAGAACTACGAGCAGTACTTC. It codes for CSVESRQNYEQYF.

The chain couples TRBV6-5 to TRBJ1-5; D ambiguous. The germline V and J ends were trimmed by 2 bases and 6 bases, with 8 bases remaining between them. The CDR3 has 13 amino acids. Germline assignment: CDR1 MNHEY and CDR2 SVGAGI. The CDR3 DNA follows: TGTGCCAGCAGTTACAGGTCTGGTCAGCCCCAGCATTTT. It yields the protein CASSYRSGQPQHF.

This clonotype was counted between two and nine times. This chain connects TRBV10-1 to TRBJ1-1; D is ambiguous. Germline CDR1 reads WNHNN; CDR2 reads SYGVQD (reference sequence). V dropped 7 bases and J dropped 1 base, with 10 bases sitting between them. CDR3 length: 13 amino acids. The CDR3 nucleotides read TGCGCCAGCACGGAACAGCGGAACACTGAAGCTTTCTTT. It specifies CASTEQRNTEAFF.

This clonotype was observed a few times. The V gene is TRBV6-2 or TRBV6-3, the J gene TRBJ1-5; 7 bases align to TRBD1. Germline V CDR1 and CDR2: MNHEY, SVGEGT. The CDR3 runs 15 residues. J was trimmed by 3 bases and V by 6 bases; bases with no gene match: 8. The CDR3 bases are TGTGCCAGCAGACGGATGACAGGGTTCAATCAGCCCCAGCATTTT. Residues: CASRRMTGFNQPQHF.

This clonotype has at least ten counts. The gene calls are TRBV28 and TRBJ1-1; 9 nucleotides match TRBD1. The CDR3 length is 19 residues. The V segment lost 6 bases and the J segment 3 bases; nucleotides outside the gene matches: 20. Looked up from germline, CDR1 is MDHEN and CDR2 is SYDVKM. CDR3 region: CASSRFIFRTGDSDTEAFF. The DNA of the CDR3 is TGTGCCAGCAGCAGGTTTATTTTTCGGACAGGGGATTCGGACACTGAAGCTTTCTTT.

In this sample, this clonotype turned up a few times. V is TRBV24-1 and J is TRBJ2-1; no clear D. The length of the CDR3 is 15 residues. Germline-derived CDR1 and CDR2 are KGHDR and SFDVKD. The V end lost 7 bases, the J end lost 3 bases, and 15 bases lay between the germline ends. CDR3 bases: TGTGCCACCAGCCGAGGCCGAGAGGACTACAATGAGCAGTTCTTC. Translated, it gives CATSRGREDYNEQFF.

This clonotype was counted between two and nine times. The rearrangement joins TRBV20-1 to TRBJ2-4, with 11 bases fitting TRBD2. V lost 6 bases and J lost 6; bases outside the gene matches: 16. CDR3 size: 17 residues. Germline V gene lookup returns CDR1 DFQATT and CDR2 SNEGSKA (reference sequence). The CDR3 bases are TGCAGTGCCCTCCCACTAGCGGGAGTAACGGGGGGAAACATTCAGTACTTC. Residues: CSALPLAGVTGGNIQYF.

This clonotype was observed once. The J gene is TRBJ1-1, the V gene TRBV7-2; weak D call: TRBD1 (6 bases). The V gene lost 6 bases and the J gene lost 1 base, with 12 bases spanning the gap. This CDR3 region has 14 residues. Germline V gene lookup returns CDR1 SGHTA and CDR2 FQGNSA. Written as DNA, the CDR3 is TGTGCCAGCAGACTGGGACACCCGAACACTGAAGCTTTCTTT. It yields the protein CASRLGHPNTEAFF.

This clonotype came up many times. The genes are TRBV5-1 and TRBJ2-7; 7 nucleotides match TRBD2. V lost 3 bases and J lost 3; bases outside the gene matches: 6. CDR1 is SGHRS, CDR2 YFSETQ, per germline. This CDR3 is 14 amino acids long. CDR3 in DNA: TGCGCCAGCAGCTCCGACGGGGGGAGCTACGAGCAGTACTTC. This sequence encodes CASSSDGGSYEQYF.

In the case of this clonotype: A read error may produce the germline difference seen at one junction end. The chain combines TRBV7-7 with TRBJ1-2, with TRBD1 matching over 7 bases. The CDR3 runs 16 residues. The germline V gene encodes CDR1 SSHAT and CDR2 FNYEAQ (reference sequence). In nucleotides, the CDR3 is TGTGCTAGCAGCTTGGAAGGACAGGTTATTAACTATGGCTACACCTTC. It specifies CASSLEGQVINYGYTF.

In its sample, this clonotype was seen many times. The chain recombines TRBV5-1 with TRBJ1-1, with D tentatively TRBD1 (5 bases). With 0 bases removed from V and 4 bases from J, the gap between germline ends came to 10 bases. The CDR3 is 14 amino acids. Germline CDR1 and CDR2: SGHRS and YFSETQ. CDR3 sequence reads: CASSLDGGSTEAFF. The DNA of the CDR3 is TGCGCCAGCAGCTTGGATGGGGGATCCACTGAAGCTTTCTTT. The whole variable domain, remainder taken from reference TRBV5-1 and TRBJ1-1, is KAGVTQTPRYLIKTRGQQVTLSCSPISGHRSVSWYQQTPGQGLQFLFEYFSETQRNKGNFPGRFSGRQFSNSRSEMNVSTLELGDSALYLCASSLDGGSTEAFFGQGTRLTVV.

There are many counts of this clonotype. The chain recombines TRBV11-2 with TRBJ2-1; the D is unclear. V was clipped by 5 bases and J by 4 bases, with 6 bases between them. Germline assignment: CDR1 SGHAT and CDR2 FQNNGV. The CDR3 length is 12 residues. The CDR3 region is CASSNPYNEQFF. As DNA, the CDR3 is TGTGCCAGCAGCAACCCATACAATGAGCAGTTCTTC.

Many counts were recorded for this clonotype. The CDR3 DNA follows: TGTGCCAGCAGCTGGGATGGGAGGCACACAGATACGCAGTATTTT. Encoded protein: CASSWDGRHTDTQYF. The V call is TRBV7-2, the J call TRBJ2-3; a possible D gene is TRBD2 (6 bases). The germline V gene encodes CDR1 SGHTA and CDR2 FQGNSA. Trimming left V 4 bases short and J 2 bases short, with 13 bases between. The CDR3 is 15 amino acids.

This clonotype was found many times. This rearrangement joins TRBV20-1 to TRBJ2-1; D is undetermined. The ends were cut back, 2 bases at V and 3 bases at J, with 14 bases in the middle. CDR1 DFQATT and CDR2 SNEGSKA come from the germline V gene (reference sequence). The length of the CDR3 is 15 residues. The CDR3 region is CSARPNVASYNEQFF. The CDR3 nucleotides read TGCAGTGCTAGACCCAATGTTGCTAGCTACAATGAGCAGTTCTTC.

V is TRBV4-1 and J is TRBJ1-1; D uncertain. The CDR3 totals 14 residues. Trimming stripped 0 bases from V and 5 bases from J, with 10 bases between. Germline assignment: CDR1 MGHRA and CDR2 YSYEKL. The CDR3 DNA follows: TGCGCCAGCAGCCAAGATCCCACGCTTACTGAAGCTTTCTTT. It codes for CASSQDPTLTEAFF.

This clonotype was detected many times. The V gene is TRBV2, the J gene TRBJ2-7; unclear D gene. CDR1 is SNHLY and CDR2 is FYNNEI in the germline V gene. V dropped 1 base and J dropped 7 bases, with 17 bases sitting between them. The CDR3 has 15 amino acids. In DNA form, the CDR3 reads TGTGCCAGCAGTGAAGTTGGGTACAGCCAAAAGGAGCAGTACTTC. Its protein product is CASSEVGYSQKEQYF.

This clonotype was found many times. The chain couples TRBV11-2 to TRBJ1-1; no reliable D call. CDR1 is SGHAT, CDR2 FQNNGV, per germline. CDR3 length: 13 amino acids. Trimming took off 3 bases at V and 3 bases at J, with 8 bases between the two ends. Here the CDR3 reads CASSFNRDTEAFF. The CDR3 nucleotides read TGTGCCAGCAGCTTTAATCGGGACACTGAAGCTTTCTTT.

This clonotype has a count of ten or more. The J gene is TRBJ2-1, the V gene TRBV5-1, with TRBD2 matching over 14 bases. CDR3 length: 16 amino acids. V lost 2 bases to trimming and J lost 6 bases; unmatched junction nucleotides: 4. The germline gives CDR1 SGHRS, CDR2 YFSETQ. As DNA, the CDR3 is TGCGCCAGCAGCTTTCGGACTAGCGGGAGGACCAATGAGCAGTTCTTC. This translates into CASSFRTSGRTNEQFF.

Here the CDR3 DNA reads TGTGCCAGCAGTTACTTTACAGGCTACGAGCAGTACTTC. Encoded protein: CASSYFTGYEQYF. The chain uses TRBV6-5 and TRBJ2-7, with a tentative D call TRBD1 (5 bases). The CDR3 extends over 13 amino acids. V dropped 1 base and J dropped 3 bases, with 7 bases sitting between them. Germline V gene data show CDR1 as MNHEY and CDR2 as SVGAGI.

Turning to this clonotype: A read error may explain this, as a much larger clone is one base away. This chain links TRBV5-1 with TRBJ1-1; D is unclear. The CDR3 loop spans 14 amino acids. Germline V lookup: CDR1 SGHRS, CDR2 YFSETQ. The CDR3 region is CASSLDGSNTEASF. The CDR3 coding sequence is TGCGCCAGCAGCTTGGACGGGTCGAACACTGAAGCTTCCTTT.

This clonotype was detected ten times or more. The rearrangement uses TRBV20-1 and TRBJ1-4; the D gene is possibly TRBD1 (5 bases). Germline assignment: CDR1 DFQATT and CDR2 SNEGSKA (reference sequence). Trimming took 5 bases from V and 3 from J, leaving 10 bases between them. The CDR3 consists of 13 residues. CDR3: CSAQTASNEKLFF. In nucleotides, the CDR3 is TGCAGTGCTCAGACAGCATCTAATGAAAAACTGTTTTTT.

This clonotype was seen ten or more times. The CDR3 region is CATYASGFSYEQYF. The CDR3 DNA is TGTGCCACCTACGCTAGCGGATTTTCCTACGAGCAGTACTTC. The J gene is TRBJ2-7, the V gene TRBV10-3; 7 bases agree with TRBD2. Germline V CDR1 and CDR2: ENHRY, SYGVKD. The V and J ends lost 10 bases and 1 base, in that order; junction bases with no gene match: 10. The CDR3 runs to 14 residues.

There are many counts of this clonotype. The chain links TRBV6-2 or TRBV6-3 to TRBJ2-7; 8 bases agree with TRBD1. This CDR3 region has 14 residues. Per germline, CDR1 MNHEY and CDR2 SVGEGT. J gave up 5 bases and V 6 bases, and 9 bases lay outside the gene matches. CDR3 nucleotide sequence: TGTGCCAGCAGGACGGACAGGGTTCTGCACGAGCAGTACTTC. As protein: CASRTDRVLHEQYF.

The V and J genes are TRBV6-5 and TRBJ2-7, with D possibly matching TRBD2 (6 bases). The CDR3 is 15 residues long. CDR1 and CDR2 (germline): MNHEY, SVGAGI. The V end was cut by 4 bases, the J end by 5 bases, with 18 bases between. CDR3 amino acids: CASSSGRRVVDEQYF. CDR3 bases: TGTGCCAGCAGTTCCGGACGGAGGGTTGTTGACGAGCAGTACTTC.